The 20 T cell receptor beta chains listed next were all sequenced from one sample in a study of beta chain features in type 1 diabetes. The investigators reverse transcribed all of the isolated RNA, so they sequenced expressed TCRB transcripts. The data were produced by immunoSEQ multiplex PCR, yet TCRdb's version contains in-frame clones alone and is incomplete. The sample consists of 300,000 to 350,000 clones, around 8% of them appearing once. Material for sequencing was central memory CD4+ T cells from blood. The source of these receptors is a woman in her late teens or twenties in good health.

The V and J genes are TRBV6-5 and TRBJ1-2; 10 nucleotides match TRBD1. V lost 6 bases to trimming and J lost 7 bases; unmatched junction nucleotides: 5. The CDR3 spans 13 residues. Germline CDR1 is MNHEY and CDR2 is SVGAGI. CDR3 DNA: TGTGCCAGCAGAGGGACAGGGGTGGGTGGCTACACCTTC. Translation: CASRGTGVGGYTF.

Only a few counts were recorded for this clone. The chain carries TRBV2 and TRBJ2-5; D remains ambiguous. CDR3 length: 14 residues. The germline V and J ends were trimmed by 2 bases and 4 bases, with 11 bases remaining between them. CDR1 is SNHLY, CDR2 FYNNEI, per germline. As DNA, the CDR3 is TGTGCCAGCAGTGAAAGCCAGGTCGGAGAGACCCAGTACTTC. This sequence encodes CASSESQVGETQYF.

CDR3 sequence (DNA): TGTGCCAGCAGCCAAGATATCGCACTAGCCAAAAACATTCAGTACTTC. This translates into CASSQDIALAKNIQYF. The gene calls are TRBV4-2 and TRBJ2-4; unclear D gene. The ends were cut back, 0 bases at V and 0 bases at J, with 9 bases in the middle. CDR3 length: 16 amino acids. CDR1 is LGHNA, CDR2 YNFKEQ, per germline.

This clone came up a few times. The chain combines TRBV14 with TRBJ2-1, with a weak D call TRBD2 (5 bases). The CDR3 spans 16 residues. The ends were cut back, 4 bases at V and 12 bases at J, with 25 bases in the middle. Germline loops: CDR1 SGHDN, CDR2 FVKESK. CDR3 loop: CASSPTLGRGANGQFF. The CDR3 bases are TGTGCCAGCAGCCCGACCCTGGGCCGGGGTGCAAACGGGCAGTTCTTC.

This clone has more than one count but fewer than ten. The V call is TRBV7-3, the J call TRBJ2-3; 9 nucleotides match TRBD2. V trimming: 4 bases; J trimming: 2 bases; junction bases outside the gene matches: 1. Germline assignment: CDR1 SGHTA and CDR2 FQGTGA. The CDR3 is made up of 14 amino acids. For the CDR3, the DNA is TGTGCCAGCAGCTCTAGCGGGACCACAGATACGCAGTATTTT. Translating gives CASSSSGTTDTQYF.

The J gene is TRBJ2-1, the V gene TRBV5-4, with unresolved D. The CDR3 has 16 residues. Trimming took 5 bases from V and 0 from J, leaving 15 bases between them. The germline V gene has CDR1 SGHNT and CDR2 YYREEE (reference sequence). DNA of the CDR3: TGTGCCAGCAGTAAGGGTTTGCGTAGCTCCTACAATGAGCAGTTCTTC. This codes for CASSKGLRSSYNEQFF.

There are a few counts of this clone. The chain combines TRBV12-2 with TRBJ2-1; TRBD2 is the table's D call, not checked against the DNA. TRBV12-2 is noted as a pseudogene. The CDR3 has 15 residues. The CDR3 nucleotides are TGTGCAAGTCGCTTACTGGAGGCGACCCTCCATGAGCAGTTCTTC. Translated: CASRLLEATLHEQFF.

This chain uses TRBV5-4 with TRBJ2-5; 8 bases map to TRBD2. The CDR3 has 15 residues. With V trimmed by 5 bases and J by 4 bases, 10 bases remained unmatched. The germline V gene encodes CDR1 SGHNT and CDR2 YYREEE (reference sequence). This CDR3 reads CASRVGAGGSETQYF. DNA of the CDR3: TGTGCCAGCAGAGTCGGCGCGGGAGGCTCAGAGACCCAGTACTTC.

This clone was recorded a few times. The CDR3 protein is CATSRDLSSYEQYF. The CDR3 DNA is TGTGCCACCAGCAGAGATTTGAGCTCCTACGAGCAGTACTTC. The rearrangement links TRBV15 to TRBJ2-7; the D is unclear. The V end was cut by 0 bases, the J end by 0 bases, with 6 bases between. The CDR3 length is 14 residues. CDR1 is LNHNV and CDR2 is YYDKDF in the germline V gene (reference sequence).

This clone was counted only a few times. This chain joins TRBV25-1 and TRBJ2-1; a possible D gene is TRBD1 (6 bases). In germline, CDR1 is MGHDK, CDR2 SYGVNS. This CDR3 comprises 13 residues. V lost 2 bases, J lost 9 bases, and 11 bases lay in between. This CDR3 reads CASSETGFGEQFF. DNA of the CDR3: TGTGCCAGCAGTGAAACAGGGTTTGGTGAGCAGTTCTTC. Filled out from reference TRBV25-1 and TRBJ2-1, the complete variable domain reads EADIYQTPRYLVIGTGKKITLECSQTMGHDKMYWYQQDPGMELHLIHYSYGVNSTEKGDLSSESTVSRIRTEHFPLTLESARPSHTSQYLCASSETGFGEQFFGPGTRLTVL.

Only a few counts were recorded for this clone. The chain has TRBV9 and TRBJ2-1; 13 nucleotides align to TRBD2. With V trimmed by 2 bases and J by 9 bases, 5 bases remained unmatched. The CDR3 has 15 amino acids. Germline CDR1 reads SGDLS; CDR2 reads YYNGEE. CDR3 protein: CASSVTSGRTSEQFF. The CDR3 coding sequence is TGTGCCAGCAGCGTGACTAGCGGGAGGACGAGTGAGCAGTTCTTC.

This clone occurred many times. The chain has TRBV6-1 and TRBJ1-5; D perhaps matches TRBD1 (5 bases). V shed 1 base and J shed 4 bases, with 11 bases lying between them. Germline assignment: CDR1 MNHNS and CDR2 SASEGT. The CDR3 runs to 15 residues. The CDR3 sequence: CASSEVGGQNQPQHF. As DNA, the CDR3 is TGTGCCAGCAGTGAAGTCGGGGGTCAAAATCAGCCCCAGCATTTT.

V gene TRBV6-5 combines with J gene TRBJ1-2; 9 positions match TRBD1. CDR1 and CDR2 from the germline V gene are MNHEY and SVGAGI. J gave up 6 bases and V 10 bases, and 9 bases lay outside the gene matches. This CDR3 has 13 residues. This chain's CDR3 is CATHTQGANGYTF. CDR3 nucleotides: TGTGCCACTCATACACAGGGGGCAAATGGCTACACCTTC.

There are a few counts of this clone. The same CDR3 arises from other DNA sequences in this sample as well. This chain joins TRBV6-5 and TRBJ2-5, with D uncertain. Germline V gene data show CDR1 as MNHEY and CDR2 as SVGAGI. V dropped 2 bases and J dropped 6 bases, with 4 bases sitting between them. CDR3 length: 11 residues. CDR3 coding DNA: TGTGCCAGCAGTTACGGAAAGACCCAGTACTTC. Its protein is CASSYGKTQYF.

This clone was observed a few times. The V gene is TRBV5-1, the J gene TRBJ2-2, with 7 positions matching TRBD2. This CDR3 spans 16 amino acids. V shed 7 bases, J shed 0 bases, and the junction held 9 bases outside the gene matches. Germline CDR1 and CDR2: SGHRS and YFSETQ. The CDR3 loop is CASQKSSGANTGELFF. CDR3 DNA sequence: TGCGCCAGCCAAAAATCTAGCGGAGCGAACACCGGGGAGCTGTTTTTT.

This clone was detected only a few times. The chain joins TRBV6-5 to TRBJ2-1; D is ambiguous. Germline V CDR1 and CDR2: MNHEY, SVGAGI. Trimming took 7 bases from V and 0 from J, leaving 7 bases between them. This CDR3 region has 13 residues. In DNA, the CDR3 is TGTGCCAGCATGAGGAGCTCCTACAATGAGCAGTTCTTC. Its protein product is CASMRSSYNEQFF.

The CDR3 sequence is CASSPRLAGGSGELFF. Here the CDR3 DNA reads TGTGCCAGCAGCCCCCGACTAGCGGGAGGGTCCGGGGAGCTGTTTTTT. V gene TRBV7-2 combines with J gene TRBJ2-2; TRBD2 matches 14 bases. Trimming removed 5 bases from V and 6 bases from J; junction bases left unmatched: 5. Germline values: CDR1 SGHTA, CDR2 FQGNSA. The CDR3 loop spans 16 amino acids.

The chain employs TRBV5-4 and TRBJ2-7; no reliable D call. Germline assignment: CDR1 SGHNT and CDR2 YYREEE (reference sequence). The CDR3 consists of 14 residues. Trimming took 4 bases from V and 3 from J, leaving 14 bases between them. CDR3: CASSLGIRDYEQYF. The CDR3, as DNA: TGTGCCAGCAGCCTCGGAATTAGGGACTACGAGCAGTACTTC. Supplemented by reference TRBV5-4 and TRBJ2-7, the full variable domain reads ETGVTQSPTHLIKTRGQQVTLRCSSQSGHNTVSWYQQALGQGPQFIFQYYREEENGRGNFPPRFSGLQFPNYSSELNVNALELDDSALYLCASSLGIRDYEQYFGPGTRLTVT.

The V and J genes are TRBV7-2 and TRBJ1-2; possibly TRBD1 for D (5 bases). The CDR3 is 14 residues long. Between the trimmed V and J ends, which lost 5 bases and 2 bases, there was a span of 12 bases. Germline CDR1 is SGHTA and CDR2 is FQGNSA. The CDR3 region is CASSPPGANYGYTF. For the CDR3, the DNA is TGTGCCAGCAGCCCTCCCGGGGCCAACTATGGCTACACCTTC.

This clone has ten or more counts. V usage is TRBV7-2 and J usage is TRBJ2-7, with 7 bases identical to TRBD2. Germline-derived CDR1 and CDR2 are SGHTA and FQGNSA. With V trimmed by 4 bases and J by 2 bases, 8 bases remained unmatched. The CDR3 has 15 amino acids. The CDR3 coding sequence is TGTGCCAGCAGCTCAATAGCGGGTTGGGCCTACGAGCAGTACTTC. This translates into CASSSIAGWAYEQYF.